These T cell receptor beta chains were read from a single sample in a study of T cell repertoires in cytomegalovirus infection. TCRdb ran MiXCR on the reads and lists one entry per CDR3 protein. The profile shows 500,000 or so distinct CDR3 sequences, about 15% of them singletons. Specimen: CD8+ T cells from PBMCs. These receptors originate from a human donor in good health (CMV status not recorded). Some clones in this sample may be carry-over from other donors' samples. Both conserved end residues are trimmed from each CDR3. The order of the fields is V gene, clone size, CDR3 protein. The size of a clone is reported for some rows only, either as once, few or many, or as a class for expanded clones.

v_gene: TRBV7-6; abundance: many; CDR3aa: ASSRTGGQNQPQH
v_gene: TRBV7-9; abundance: many; CDR3aa: ASRHTVSGGPYEQY
v_gene: TRBV7-6; abundance: many; CDR3aa: ASSLMPHTGELF
v_gene: TRBV28; abundance: many; CDR3aa: ASSPLAGDYQETQY
v_gene: TRBV7-3; abundance: .; CDR3aa: ASSLLLPQEGGKTDTQY
v_gene: TRBV12-3/TRBV12-4; abundance: many; CDR3aa: ASSLWQREGNGELF
v_gene: TRBV28; abundance: many; CDR3aa: ASSPRQSSYEQY
v_gene: TRBV20-1; abundance: .; CDR3aa: SAREQRESGELF
v_gene: TRBV27; abundance: few; CDR3aa: ASSSLSSLGVYGYT
v_gene: TRBV19; abundance: many; CDR3aa: ASSIASGVGNEQF
v_gene: TRBV5-5; abundance: .; CDR3aa: ASSLEKGTYEQY
v_gene: TRBV30; abundance: once; CDR3aa: AWSPTSGPKNIQY